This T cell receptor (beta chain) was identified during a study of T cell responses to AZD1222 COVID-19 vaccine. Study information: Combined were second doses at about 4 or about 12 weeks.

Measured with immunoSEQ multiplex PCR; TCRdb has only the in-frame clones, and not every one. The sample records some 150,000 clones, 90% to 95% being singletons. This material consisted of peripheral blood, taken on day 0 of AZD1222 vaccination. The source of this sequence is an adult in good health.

The CDR3 region has the DNA TGTGCCAGCAGCTCCGGGGCGCAGGCAGAGACCCAGTACTTC. Protein sequence: CASSSGAQAETQYF. J is TRBJ2-5 and V is TRBV7-6; D assignment may be TRBD1 or TRBD2 (5 bases each). The germline gives CDR1 SGHVS, CDR2 FNYEAQ. The CDR3 loop spans 14 amino acids. Trimming pared 4 bases from V and 4 bases from J, leaving 13 bases between.